These 14 T cell receptor beta chains were all obtained from the same sample, sequenced in a study of blood T cell repertoires in COVID-19. TCRdb keeps only in-frame clones here, not all; method: immunoSEQ multiplex PCR. The sample holds about 200,000 clones, 90% seen once. Source material: PBMCs or T cells enriched from blood (not recorded which). All receptors come from a man aged 25 to 40 who had recovered from COVID-19.

The genes are TRBV19 and TRBJ1-2; 8 nucleotides line up with TRBD1. This CDR3 is built from 15 residues. Trimming removed 6 bases from V and 8 bases from J; junction bases left unmatched: 14. CDR1 is LNHDA and CDR2 is SQIVND in the germline V gene (reference sequence). Here the CDR3 DNA reads TGTGCCAGTAGCCCTCTTGACAGGGGAAGGGAGGGCTACACCTTC. This translates into CASSPLDRGREGYTF.

This rearrangement joins TRBV7-2 to TRBJ1-2; TRBD1 matches 8 bases. V gave up 5 bases and J gave up 4 bases; unmatched junction bases: 6. CDR1 and CDR2 (germline): SGHTA, FQGNSA. The CDR3 extends over 14 amino acids. CDR3 coding DNA: TGTGCCAGCAGCGCGGGACAGGAGAGCTATGGCTACACCTTC. It is translated as CASSAGQESYGYTF.

This rearrangement joins TRBV20-1 to TRBJ2-3; D is perhaps TRBD1 (7 bases). Trimming took off 3 bases at V and 4 bases at J, with 17 bases between the two ends. The germline V gene encodes CDR1 DFQATT and CDR2 SNEGSKA (reference sequence). The CDR3 is 15 residues long. CDR3 coding DNA: TGCAGTGCTAGTTCAGGGGGGAGTGGCGCAGATACGCAGTATTTT. This sequence encodes CSASSGGSGADTQYF.

The V call is TRBV28, the J call TRBJ1-2; 9 bases agree with TRBD1. V shed 6 bases, J shed 6 bases, and the junction held 8 bases outside the gene matches. This CDR3 comprises 14 residues. From germline, CDR1 is MDHEN and CDR2 SYDVKM. This CDR3 is CASSLRTGVDGYTF. The CDR3 nucleotides are TGTGCCAGCAGCCTCCGGACAGGGGTGGATGGCTACACCTTC.

V gene TRBV5-4 combines with J gene TRBJ2-1; perhaps TRBD2 as D (6 bases). There are 15 residues in the CDR3. The V gene's germline CDR1 is SGHNT and CDR2 YYREEE (reference sequence). Trimming stripped 0 bases from V and 7 bases from J, with 14 bases between. DNA for the CDR3: TGTGCCAGCAGCTTGGGTGGTAATGGGGGGAATGAGCAGTTCTTC. Translating gives CASSLGGNGGNEQFF.

V is TRBV7-2 and J is TRBJ2-7, with unresolved D. V lost 5 bases, J lost 0 bases, and 11 bases lay in between. This CDR3 comprises 14 residues. The germline CDR1 and CDR2 sequences are SGHTA and FQGNSA. The CDR3 here is CASSPYPVSYEQYF. The CDR3 DNA reads as TGTGCCAGCAGCCCATATCCGGTCTCCTACGAGCAGTACTTC.

The gene calls are TRBV27 and TRBJ1-1, with 7 bases fitting TRBD1. Germline-derived CDR1 and CDR2 are MNHEY and SMNVEV (reference sequence). The CDR3 contains 14 residues. V was clipped by 4 bases and J by 1 base; unmatched bases: 3. CDR3 in amino acids: CASSSTGTNTEAFF. The CDR3 nucleotides are TGTGCCAGCAGTTCGACAGGGACGAACACTGAAGCTTTCTTT.

V is TRBV29-1 and J is TRBJ1-5; 7 bases match TRBD1. Germline V gene data show CDR1 as SQVTM and CDR2 as ANQGSEA. The V and J ends lost 3 bases and 7 bases, in that order; junction bases with no gene match: 6. The CDR3 is 13 amino acids. This CDR3 is CSVEIRQGQPQHF. As DNA, the CDR3 is TGCAGCGTTGAGATCCGACAGGGCCAGCCCCAGCATTTT.

V and J are TRBV5-4 and TRBJ2-3; weak D call: TRBD2 (7 bases). The CDR3 consists of 17 residues. The germline V gene has CDR1 SGHNT and CDR2 YYREEE (reference sequence). Deletions cut 3 bases from V and 7 bases from J, with 24 bases between. The CDR3 is CASSSQRGGSQSNTQYF. DNA for the CDR3: TGTGCCAGCAGCTCTCAAAGGGGGGGGTCGCAATCTAATACGCAGTATTTT.

This clone was observed once. This chain uses TRBV11-3 with TRBJ2-3; TRBD2 agrees at 7 bases. Germline values: CDR1 SGHNT, CDR2 YENEEA. J gave up 7 bases and V 5 bases, and 9 bases lay outside the gene matches. The CDR3 extends over 14 amino acids. CDR3 in DNA: TGTGCCAGCAGCACGGGGCCGACTAGCCATACGCAGTATTTT. Translating gives CASSTGPTSHTQYF.

The J gene is TRBJ1-3, the V gene TRBV24-1, with a weak D call TRBD1 (6 bases). Germline CDR1 is KGHDR and CDR2 is SFDVKD. The CDR3 loop spans 13 amino acids. Trimming stripped 9 bases from V and 4 bases from J, with 12 bases between. DNA of the CDR3: TGTGCCACCCAACAGGGAGTCGGAAACACCATATATTTT. Translating it yields CATQQGVGNTIYF.

The gene calls are TRBV6-5 and TRBJ1-5; 8 bases are shared with TRBD1. Germline-derived CDR1 and CDR2 are MNHEY and SVGAGI. V was pared by 3 bases and J by 5 bases, with 6 bases of the junction left unmatched. The CDR3 is 15 amino acids. The chain's CDR3 is CASSYGQGHDQPQHF. CDR3 bases: TGTGCCAGCAGTTATGGACAGGGTCATGATCAGCCCCAGCATTTT.

This rearrangement joins TRBV2 to TRBJ2-3; 7 bases are shared with TRBD2. Germline CDR1 is SNHLY and CDR2 is FYNNEI. This CDR3 contains 13 residues. V dropped 3 bases and J dropped 4; count of bases not matched to a gene: 1. As DNA, the CDR3 is TGTGCCAGCAGTGAGACTAGCCCAGATACGCAGTATTTT. It encodes CASSETSPDTQYF.

This chain uses TRBV7-2 with TRBJ2-1, with 9 bases identical to TRBD2. The CDR3 covers 17 residues. Germline lookup yields CDR1 SGHTA and CDR2 FQGNSA. V lost 1 base and J lost 6; bases outside the gene matches: 10. The CDR3 DNA reads TGTGCCAGCAGCTTAGAGGTCTGGCTAGCGGGGTCCAATGAGCAGTTCTTC. This encodes CASSLEVWLAGSNEQFF.